This TCR beta chain was observed in a study of cytomegalovirus exposure and HLA in healthy donors. Germline V CDR1 and CDR2: SGHNT, YENEEA. J gave up 0 bases and V 5 bases, and 7 bases lay outside the gene matches. The CDR3 runs to 15 residues. Details on this clone: Its matching antigen is unknown.

Study-wide results and caveats: What a later analysis reportedly showed was that an Asian-associated ancestry cluster had fewer N-insertions than the roughly 670-donor mean.

The PCR had 60 Vbeta and 13 Jbeta primers. The data were produced by immunoSEQ multiplex PCR, yet TCRdb's version contains in-frame clones alone and is incomplete. The table includes 180,000 or so clones, 77% detected once. The genes are TRBV11-3 and TRBJ2-7; 7 bases are shared with TRBD2. This clonotype originated in an older woman in good health and CMV-seropositive. Sequencing used PBMCs. In DNA form, the CDR3 reads TGTGCCAGCAGCCGAGGGGCTAGCGGCTCCTACGAGCAGTACTTC. Translated: CASSRGASGSYEQYF.